Listed here are 7 T cell receptor beta chains from one sample, sequenced in a study of T cells after yellow fever vaccination. TCRdb analysed the 5' RACE reads with MiXCR anew, one entry per CDR3 protein. The sample has 510,000 or so distinct CDR3 sequences; about 19% are singletons. This specimen consisted of PBMCs, obtained 15 days after the yellow fever booster vaccination. The receptors stem from a man aged 30 to 45 who received the YFV17D yellow fever vaccine.

In its sample, this clonotype was seen a few times. The junction departs from germline at one end; a sequencing error may be responsible. The rearrangement links TRBV18 to TRBJ2-3; 9 bases agree with TRBD2. Germline V gene sequence: CDR1 KGHSH, CDR2 LQKENI. The CDR3 spans 16 residues. Here the CDR3 DNA reads TGTGCCAGCTCCCCACAGATAGCGGGAGTCGTAGATACGCAGTATTTT. It specifies CASSPQIAGVVDTQYF.

The rearrangement links TRBV5-1 to TRBJ2-2; 8 nucleotides align to TRBD1. With 0 bases clipped from V and 6 bases from J, the junction kept 7 bases outside the gene matches. The CDR3 is made up of 16 amino acids. Germline assignment: CDR1 SGHRS and CDR2 YFSETQ. Written as DNA, the CDR3 is TGCGCCAGCAGCTTGGAGTACAGGGGGATTTCCGGGGAGCTGTTTTTT. This translates into CASSLEYRGISGELFF.

The V and J genes are TRBV24-1 and TRBJ2-1, with a possible D match to TRBD1 (6 bases). Looked up from germline, CDR1 is KGHDR and CDR2 is SFDVKD. The CDR3 contains 15 residues. Trimming cost V 7 bases and J 4 bases, with 16 bases left between them. Here the CDR3 DNA reads TGTGCCACCAGCGAGACAGGTCGACCTTACAATGAGCAGTTCTTC. Its translation is CATSETGRPYNEQFF.

This clonotype showed up just a few times. Compared with germline, one end of the junction differs, possibly owing to a read error. The gene calls are TRBV11-2 and TRBJ2-7; no definite D call. This CDR3 region has 13 residues. Germline V gene data show CDR1 as SGHAT and CDR2 as FQNNGV. CDR3: CASRLTNSYEQYF. CDR3 DNA sequence: TGTGCCAGCCGCTTGACCAACTCCTACGAGCAGTACTTC.

This clonotype has only a few counts. This rearrangement joins TRBV29-1 to TRBJ2-5; TRBD2 matches at 7 bases. Germline CDR1 is SQVTM and CDR2 is ANQGSEA. CDR3 length equals 12 residues. The CDR3 loop reads CSARGGAETQYF. CDR3 nucleotides: TGCAGTGCTCGGGGAGGGGCAGAGACCCAGTACTTC.

This clonotype was picked up a small number of times. The chain is built from TRBV7-8 and TRBJ2-1; 10 nucleotides agree with TRBD2. This CDR3 has 15 residues. The V gene end was trimmed by 4 bases and the J gene end by 5 bases; junction bases not matched to a gene: 5. The germline gives CDR1 SGHVS, CDR2 FQNEAQ. The CDR3 nucleotides read TGTGCCAGCAGCTCACTAGCGGGAAGTGACAATGAGCAGTTCTTC. Protein product: CASSSLAGSDNEQFF.

The rearrangement uses TRBV7-2 and TRBJ2-7; 8 bases are a match to TRBD2. Germline V gives CDR1 SGHTA, CDR2 FQGNSA. The CDR3 extends over 16 amino acids. V lost 1 base, J lost 6 bases, and 11 bases stayed unmatched. As DNA, the CDR3 is TGTGCCAGCAGCTTAGTCTACGCGGGAGGTTCTAGCGAGCAGTACTTC. As protein: CASSLVYAGGSSEQYF.